Listed below are T cell receptor beta chains from one sample, sequenced in a study of long-term antiretroviral therapy in people with HIV. The method was immunoSEQ multiplex PCR; TCRdb's version includes in-frame clones alone and lacks a portion of them. The data hold 25,000 to 40,000 clones, with 95% to 97% observed a single time. Sequenced material: unsorted PBMCs, taken 6.5 to 6.6 years after starting antiretroviral therapy. These receptors all stem from a man under 40 with HIV. Each CDR3 is given with its conserved first and last residue. Fields, in order: D gene, J gene, V gene, clone size, CDR3 protein, CDR3 DNA. D genes are given only for firm matches. Not every row has a clone size; where given, it reads once, few, many or a size class.

d_gene: TRBD1
j_gene: TRBJ1-3
v_gene: TRBV7-9
abundance: -
CDR3aa: CASWTGGNTIYF
CDR3nt: TGTGCCAGCTGGACAGGAGGAAACACCATATATTTT

d_gene: -
j_gene: TRBJ2-7
v_gene: TRBV19
abundance: -
CDR3aa: CASSIEAGYEQYF
CDR3nt: TGTGCCAGTAGTATAGAGGCGGGATACGAGCAGTACTTC

d_gene: -
j_gene: TRBJ2-2
v_gene: TRBV9
abundance: -
CDR3aa: CASSVSVGAGELFF
CDR3nt: TGTGCCAGCAGCGTATCGGTGGGGGCCGGGGAGCTGTTTTTT

d_gene: -
j_gene: TRBJ1-5
v_gene: TRBV7-6
abundance: -
CDR3aa: CASSLQGKPQHF
CDR3nt: TGTGCCAGCAGCCTACAGGGAAAACCCCAGCATTTT

d_gene: -
j_gene: TRBJ1-2
v_gene: TRBV6-1
abundance: once
CDR3aa: CASSEVGYGYTF
CDR3nt: TGTGCCAGCAGTGAGGTCGGGTATGGCTACACCTTC

d_gene: -
j_gene: TRBJ1-5
v_gene: TRBV19
abundance: -
CDR3aa: CASRPRGRSNQPQHF
CDR3nt: TGTGCCAGTAGGCCAAGGGGAAGAAGCAATCAGCCCCAGCATTTT

d_gene: TRBD1
j_gene: TRBJ1-5
v_gene: TRBV18
abundance: -
CDR3aa: CASSPDRGQDPQHF
CDR3nt: TGTGCCAGCTCACCGGACAGGGGACAGGACCCCCAGCATTTT

d_gene: TRBD2
j_gene: TRBJ2-7
v_gene: TRBV7-2
abundance: -
CDR3aa: CASSTQGLLAAVGYEQYF
CDR3nt: TGTGCCAGCAGCACCCAAGGCCTACTAGCGGCAGTGGGCTACGAGCAGTACTTC

d_gene: -
j_gene: TRBJ1-4
v_gene: TRBV6-5
abundance: once
CDR3aa: CASSYRQNLPEKLFF
CDR3nt: TGTGCCAGCAGTTACAGGCAGAATCTACCCGAAAAACTGTTTTTT

d_gene: -
j_gene: TRBJ2-4
v_gene: TRBV4-2
abundance: -
CDR3aa: CASSQDRSRENIQYF
CDR3nt: TGTGCCAGCAGCCAAGATCGCTCTCGGGAAAACATTCAGTACTTC

d_gene: -
j_gene: TRBJ1-3
v_gene: TRBV18
abundance: once
CDR3aa: CASSPPRAGTGSPGNTIYF
CDR3nt: TGTGCCAGCTCACCACCGAGAGCTGGAACAGGCAGTCCTGGAAACACCATATATTTT

d_gene: -
j_gene: TRBJ1-1
v_gene: TRBV19
abundance: -
CDR3aa: CASSPILSGSEAFF
CDR3nt: TGTGCCAGTAGCCCCATTCTTAGTGGATCTGAAGCTTTCTTT

d_gene: -
j_gene: TRBJ2-2
v_gene: TRBV19
abundance: -
CDR3aa: CASSIAAGELFF
CDR3nt: TGTGCCAGTAGTATAGCCGCCGGGGAGCTGTTTTTT

d_gene: TRBD1
j_gene: TRBJ1-5
v_gene: TRBV7-8
abundance: -
CDR3aa: CASSLQGAHNQPQHF
CDR3nt: TGTGCCAGCAGCTTACAGGGGGCACACAATCAGCCCCAGCATTTT

d_gene: -
j_gene: TRBJ1-3
v_gene: TRBV18
abundance: once
CDR3aa: CASSPYRGSSGNTIYF
CDR3nt: TGTGCCAGCTCACCATATCGGGGTTCCTCTGGAAACACCATATATTTT

d_gene: TRBD1
j_gene: TRBJ1-1
v_gene: TRBV18
abundance: -
CDR3aa: CASSLTGTGERNEAFF
CDR3nt: TGTGCCAGCTCCTTGACCGGGACAGGGGAACGAAATGAAGCTTTCTTT

d_gene: -
j_gene: TRBJ2-5
v_gene: TRBV6-5
abundance: -
CDR3aa: CASSPPGGGTETQYF
CDR3nt: TGTGCCAGCAGTCCCCCTGGGGGGGGCACAGAGACCCAGTACTTC

d_gene: -
j_gene: TRBJ2-7
v_gene: TRBV7-9
abundance: -
CDR3aa: CASSPSSYEQYF
CDR3nt: TGTGCCAGCAGTCCAAGCTCCTACGAGCAGTACTTC

d_gene: -
j_gene: TRBJ2-3
v_gene: TRBV9
abundance: -
CDR3aa: CASSVVGSSTDTQYF
CDR3nt: TGTGCCAGCAGCGTAGTCGGGTCTAGCACAGATACGCAGTATTTT

d_gene: -
j_gene: TRBJ1-6
v_gene: TRBV25-1
abundance: -
CDR3aa: CASSNGVSPLHF
CDR3nt: TGTGCCAGTTCAAACGGAGTGTCACCCCTCCACTTT

d_gene: TRBD1
j_gene: TRBJ2-7
v_gene: TRBV25-1
abundance: -
CDR3aa: CASGQGLSYEQYF
CDR3nt: TGTGCCAGCGGACAGGGGCTCTCCTACGAGCAGTACTTC

d_gene: -
j_gene: TRBJ2-3
v_gene: TRBV11-1
abundance: -
CDR3aa: CASSLRDPSTDTQYF
CDR3nt: TGTGCCAGCAGCTTGCGGGATCCTAGCACAGATACGCAGTATTTT

d_gene: -
j_gene: TRBJ2-7
v_gene: TRBV6-5
abundance: -
CDR3aa: CASSRGGRSYYEQYF
CDR3nt: TGTGCCAGCAGCCGAGGGGGACGGAGCTACTACGAGCAGTACTTC

d_gene: -
j_gene: TRBJ2-7
v_gene: TRBV25-1
abundance: -
CDR3aa: CASSTLHEQYF
CDR3nt: TGTGCCAGCAGTACCCTGCACGAGCAGTACTTC

d_gene: -
j_gene: TRBJ2-5
v_gene: TRBV20-1
abundance: -
CDR3aa: CSAGRTETQYF
CDR3nt: TGCAGTGCTGGTCGAACGGAGACCCAGTACTTC

d_gene: -
j_gene: TRBJ2-4
v_gene: TRBV25-1
abundance: -
CDR3aa: CASGGPGRAKNIQYF
CDR3nt: TGTGCCAGCGGAGGGCCAGGTCGAGCCAAAAACATTCAGTACTTC

d_gene: TRBD2
j_gene: TRBJ2-7
v_gene: TRBV19
abundance: -
CDR3aa: CASSSWTSGDEQYF
CDR3nt: TGTGCCAGTAGTTCCTGGACTAGCGGCGACGAGCAGTACTTC

d_gene: -
j_gene: TRBJ2-7
v_gene: TRBV11-2
abundance: once
CDR3aa: CASSLQLASYEQYF
CDR3nt: TGTGCCAGCAGCTTACAGTTGGCTTCCTACGAGCAGTACTTC

d_gene: -
j_gene: TRBJ1-1
v_gene: TRBV7-3
abundance: -
CDR3aa: CASSPRGPTEAFF
CDR3nt: TGTGCCAGCAGCCCCCGGGGGCCCACTGAAGCTTTCTTT

d_gene: -
j_gene: TRBJ2-1
v_gene: TRBV29-1
abundance: -
CDR3aa: CSVGYNEQFF
CDR3nt: TGCAGCGTTGGATACAATGAGCAGTTCTTC

d_gene: -
j_gene: TRBJ1-4
v_gene: TRBV9
abundance: -
CDR3aa: CASDKPRGSPSTNEKLFF
CDR3nt: TGTGCCAGCGACAAGCCGCGGGGGTCCCCCTCAACTAATGAAAAACTGTTTTTT

d_gene: -
j_gene: TRBJ2-7
v_gene: TRBV11-2
abundance: once
CDR3aa: CASTQSGTMYEQYF
CDR3nt: TGTGCCAGCACCCAATCCGGGACAATGTACGAGCAGTACTTC

d_gene: TRBD2
j_gene: TRBJ2-2
v_gene: TRBV10-3
abundance: -
CDR3aa: CATNLAGTGELFF
CDR3nt: TGTGCCACCAACTTAGCGGGAACCGGGGAGCTGTTTTTT

d_gene: TRBD1
j_gene: TRBJ1-2
v_gene: TRBV25-1
abundance: once
CDR3aa: CASSAQGVDGYTF
CDR3nt: TGTGCCAGCAGTGCACAGGGGGTGGATGGCTACACCTTC

d_gene: -
j_gene: TRBJ2-5
v_gene: TRBV29-1
abundance: -
CDR3aa: CSVASNFQETQYF
CDR3nt: TGCAGCGTCGCTAGCAATTTCCAAGAGACCCAGTACTTC

d_gene: -
j_gene: TRBJ1-2
v_gene: TRBV7-9
abundance: -
CDR3aa: CASSPDRVRYTF
CDR3nt: TGTGCCAGCAGCCCCGACCGTGTGCGCTACACCTTC

d_gene: -
j_gene: TRBJ2-1
v_gene: TRBV7-6
abundance: -
CDR3aa: CASSLATGHPVGNEQFF
CDR3nt: TGTGCCAGCAGCTTAGCTACCGGGCATCCGGTAGGGAATGAGCAGTTCTTC

d_gene: -
j_gene: TRBJ1-4
v_gene: TRBV10-3
abundance: -
CDR3aa: CAISAETTNEKLFF
CDR3nt: TGTGCCATCAGTGCAGAGACAACTAATGAAAAACTGTTTTTT

d_gene: TRBD2
j_gene: TRBJ2-3
v_gene: TRBV4-3
abundance: -
CDR3aa: CASSQELADHSGDTQYF
CDR3nt: TGCGCCAGCAGCCAAGAACTAGCGGACCACAGTGGAGATACGCAGTATTTT

d_gene: -
j_gene: TRBJ1-5
v_gene: TRBV6-1
abundance: -
CDR3aa: CASSKVGNQPQHF
CDR3nt: TGTGCCAGCAGTAAGGTCGGCAATCAGCCCCAGCATTTT

d_gene: -
j_gene: TRBJ2-5
v_gene: TRBV2
abundance: -
CDR3aa: CASVLETQYF
CDR3nt: TGTGCCAGCGTACTGGAGACCCAGTACTTC

d_gene: TRBD2
j_gene: TRBJ2-1
v_gene: TRBV4-2
abundance: once
CDR3aa: CASTPFLAGGRGNEQFF
CDR3nt: TGTGCCAGCACCCCCTTTTTAGCGGGAGGGAGGGGGAATGAGCAGTTCTTC

d_gene: -
j_gene: TRBJ2-1
v_gene: TRBV21-1
abundance: -
CDR3aa: CASRLEGHEQFF
CDR3nt: TGTGCCAGCAGACTCGAGGGACATGAGCAGTTCTTC

d_gene: TRBD2
j_gene: TRBJ2-1
v_gene: TRBV7-6
abundance: -
CDR3aa: CASSRTSRKYNEQFF
CDR3nt: TGTGCCAGCAGTCGGACTAGCAGGAAATACAATGAGCAGTTCTTC

d_gene: -
j_gene: TRBJ1-1
v_gene: TRBV15
abundance: -
CDR3aa: CATSNLPGFEAFF
CDR3nt: TGTGCCACCAGCAACCTCCCGGGGTTTGAAGCTTTCTTT